This is a list of T cell receptor beta chains from one sample in a study of T-cell reconstitution after alpha-beta-depleted transplantation in children. MiXCR, applied by TCRdb to the PCR reads, yields one record per CDR3 protein. The table records around 120,000 distinct CDR3 sequences, roughly 23% of them present only once. This sample comprised PBMCs, mostly from graft donor cells, obtained 180 days after TCRalphabeta/CD19-depleted stem cell transplant. These receptors originate from a male patient between 2 and 15 years old who had a stem cell transplant for chronic granulomatous disease, so the T cells may come from the graft donor. The CDR3 runs from the conserved cysteine through the conserved F or W.

v_gene: TRBV9
j_gene: TRBJ2-7
CDR3aa: CASSVVGREIDEQYF

v_gene: TRBV21-1
j_gene: TRBJ2-2
CDR3aa: CASPKREAPRDTGELFF

v_gene: TRBV29-1
j_gene: TRBJ2-3
CDR3aa: CSVWTGGTDTQYF

v_gene: TRBV10-3
j_gene: TRBJ1-2
CDR3aa: CAISALGQGASVKGYTF

v_gene: TRBV5-1
j_gene: TRBJ2-2
CDR3aa: CASSASGELFF

v_gene: TRBV20-1
j_gene: TRBJ2-1
CDR3aa: CSASQGAGGPYEQFF

v_gene: TRBV20-1
j_gene: TRBJ1-2
CDR3aa: CSASTGASAPRDGYTF

v_gene: TRBV29-1
j_gene: TRBJ2-7
CDR3aa: CSVVVAGSSYEQYF

v_gene: TRBV19
j_gene: TRBJ2-5
CDR3aa: CASSMKLGETQYF

v_gene: TRBV12-3/TRBV12-4
j_gene: TRBJ2-1
CDR3aa: CASKTTGGVEQFF

v_gene: TRBV7-8
j_gene: TRBJ2-2
CDR3aa: CASSPHGRANTGELFF

v_gene: TRBV5-1
j_gene: TRBJ2-2
CDR3aa: CASSWQGASGELFF

v_gene: TRBV7-2
j_gene: TRBJ1-5
CDR3aa: CASSHDRTSNQPQHF

v_gene: TRBV4-2
j_gene: TRBJ1-5
CDR3aa: CASSQARDSNQPQHF